Presented here are 4 T cell receptor beta chains from one specimen sequenced in a study of T cell clonotyping in hematopoietic cell transplantation. TCRdb keeps only in-frame clones here, not all; method: immunoSEQ multiplex PCR. The sample lists 25,000 to 35,000 clones, more than 70% occurring once. Time point meaning: recipient sample about 28 days before transplant, after cytoreduction. This sample comprised peripheral blood mononuclear cells, obtained before stem cell transplant. The source of these receptors is a middle-aged man with myelodysplastic syndrome. Some clones in this sample may be carry-over from other donors' samples.

This chain joins TRBV6-5 and TRBJ2-7, with 8 positions matching TRBD1. This CDR3 has 15 residues. Germline trimming cut 6 bases from V and 2 bases from J; bases unmatched to any gene: 9. CDR1 is MNHEY and CDR2 is SVGAGI in the germline V gene. DNA of the CDR3: TGTGCCAGCAGAGAGGCCGGGACAGGACCCTACGAGCAGTACTTC. It yields the protein CASREAGTGPYEQYF.

This chain joins TRBV28 and TRBJ1-1; weak D call: TRBD1 (6 bases). The germline V gene encodes CDR1 MDHEN and CDR2 SYDVKM. V was cut by 5 bases and J by 3 bases, with 13 bases left in between. The CDR3 totals 14 residues. The CDR3 loop is CASSQLGQYTEAFF. For the CDR3, the DNA is TGTGCCAGCAGTCAACTGGGACAATACACTGAAGCTTTCTTT.

V gene TRBV6-1 combines with J gene TRBJ1-2; possibly TRBD1 for D (5 bases). The length of the CDR3 is 13 residues. V lost 8 bases and J lost 2, with 12 bases in between. The germline V gene encodes CDR1 MNHNS and CDR2 SASEGT. In DNA form, the CDR3 reads TGTGCCAGCCTCCTACGGGGGAACTATGGCTACACCTTC. It codes for CASLLRGNYGYTF.

This rearrangement joins TRBV5-6 to TRBJ1-2; 9 bases map to TRBD1. V lost 3 bases and J lost 8; bases outside the gene matches: 5. The CDR3 is made up of 13 amino acids. Germline lookup yields CDR1 SGHDT and CDR2 YYEEEE. This CDR3 reads CASSWDRVTGYTF. CDR3 nucleotide sequence: TGTGCCAGCAGCTGGGACAGGGTGACCGGCTACACCTTC.